This TCR beta chain was sequenced for a study of T-cell memory formation after mild COVID-19. Study-wide context: TCR clusters were largely donor specific.

Findings of the study overall: Contracting clones from day 15 to 85 showed balanced CD4/CD8; later expanders favored CD4+. Pre-infection memory held some responding clones, suggesting pre-existing cross-reactive T cells responded.

Concerning this clonotype: Its antigen is not identified.

Trimming pared 3 bases from V and 4 bases from J, leaving 13 bases between. CDR3 length: 16 amino acids. TCRalpha and TCRbeta libraries used 5'RACE with constant-segment primers and UMIs. TCRdb itself ran the 5' RACE reads through MiXCR, one entry per CDR3 protein. The sample records approximately 230,000 distinct CDR3 sequences, roughly 15% being singletons. Specimen: PBMCs or a T cell subset sorted from them (not recorded which). This sequence was found in a man aged 18 to 30 who had mild COVID-19 (a few samples of this study predate the infection). Cell type and time point are not known. This sequence joins TRBV12-3 or TRBV12-4 and TRBJ2-6; D may match TRBD1 or TRBD2 (5 bases each). The CDR3 nucleotides read TGTGCCAGCAGTTTTACCCCAGGGACGGGGGCCAACGTCCTGACTTTC. It encodes CASSFTPGTGANVLTF.